What follows are 7 T cell receptor beta chains derived from one specimen sequenced in a study of blood T cell repertoires in COVID-19. TCRdb keeps only in-frame clones here, not all; method: immunoSEQ multiplex PCR. The data contain a few hundred thousand clones, roughly 84% of them singletons. Sequencing was carried out using peripheral blood. The receptors stem from a woman aged 40 to 50 who had recovered from COVID-19.

This clone was found once. This rearrangement joins TRBV5-1 to TRBJ1-1; 7 bases agree with TRBD1. Per germline, CDR1 SGHRS and CDR2 YFSETQ. V trimming: 4 bases; J trimming: 3 bases; junction bases outside the gene matches: 9. This CDR3 has 15 amino acids. CDR3 amino acids: CASSRQPGTDTEAFF. Written as DNA, the CDR3 is TGCGCCAGCAGCAGGCAACCCGGGACAGACACTGAAGCTTTCTTT.

The chain combines TRBV7-9 with TRBJ2-3; TRBD2 agrees at 10 bases. With V trimmed by 3 bases and J by 14 bases, 5 bases remained unmatched. The germline V gene has CDR1 SEHNR and CDR2 FQNEAQ (reference sequence). This CDR3 is 12 amino acids long. DNA of the CDR3: TGTGCCAGCAGCTTCGGACTAGCGGAGGGGTATTTT. Amino acids: CASSFGLAEGYF.

The chain has TRBV4-2 and TRBJ2-5, with 15 positions matching TRBD2. Trimming at V came to 1 base and at J to 3 bases, leaving 3 bases not matched to a gene. The CDR3 consists of 17 residues. Germline CDR1 and CDR2: LGHNA and YNFKEQ. The CDR3 loop is CASSQGRTSGGEETQYF. The CDR3 nucleotides read TGTGCCAGCAGCCAAGGCCGGACTAGCGGGGGGGAAGAGACCCAGTACTTC.

The J gene is TRBJ2-7, the V gene TRBV2, with 9 bases lining up with TRBD2. J lost 1 base, V lost 6 bases, and 7 bases had no gene match. This CDR3 contains 15 residues. Germline CDR1 and CDR2: SNHLY and FYNNEI. The CDR3 sequence: CASSRTSAASYEQYF. Written as DNA, the CDR3 is TGTGCCAGCAGCCGGACTAGCGCCGCTTCCTACGAGCAGTACTTC.

The gene calls are TRBV19 and TRBJ1-5; no definite D call. The germline V and J ends were trimmed by 5 bases and 1 base, with 15 bases remaining between them. This CDR3 contains 16 residues. CDR1 is LNHDA and CDR2 is SQIVND in the germline V gene (reference sequence). Written as DNA, the CDR3 is TGTGCCAGTAGTTTGTACAGTTCAGGAAGCAATCAGCCCCAGCATTTT. It encodes CASSLYSSGSNQPQHF.

The chain combines TRBV28 with TRBJ2-4; possible D gene TRBD2, 5 bases. This CDR3 is built from 14 residues. Trimming stripped 5 bases from V and 9 bases from J, with 17 bases between. The germline V gene has CDR1 MDHEN and CDR2 SYDVKM. This CDR3 reads CASSTQPRVAIQYF. The CDR3 nucleotides are TGTGCCAGCAGTACACAACCGAGGGTGGCCATTCAGTACTTC.

The chain uses TRBV5-1 and TRBJ1-2; D is ambiguous. This CDR3 spans 16 amino acids. Per the germline V gene, CDR1 is SGHRS and CDR2 is YFSETQ. V was clipped by 0 bases and J by 6 bases, with 18 bases between them. CDR3 residues: CASSLAVGGSDNGYTF. Here the CDR3 DNA reads TGCGCCAGCAGCTTGGCTGTAGGAGGGAGCGACAATGGCTACACCTTC.